This T cell receptor beta chain was sequenced in a study of T cell repertoires in cytomegalovirus infection. TCRdb analysed the reads with MiXCR anew, one entry per CDR3 protein. Seen here are roughly 570,000 distinct CDR3 sequences, almost 40% observed once, and the top ten hold around 50%. V shed 5 bases and J 2 bases; nucleotides not matched to a gene: 8. This CDR3 is 16 amino acids long. CDR1 is MNHEY and CDR2 is SVGEGT in the germline V gene. On this clonotype: What it recognizes is unknown.

Source: cultured PBMCs, taken from culture after CMV antigen stimulation. The TCR originated in a human donor in good health (CMV status not recorded). Some clones in this sample may be carry-over from other donors' samples. The J gene is TRBJ2-1, the V gene TRBV6-2 or TRBV6-3, with 8 bases that match TRBD1. This CDR3 reads CASSLLQGVPYNEQFF. The CDR3 region has the DNA TGTGCCAGCAGTCTCCTACAGGGGGTGCCCTACAATGAGCAGTTCTTC.